One sample yielded the 31 T cell receptor beta chains listed below, sequenced in a study of CD8+ T cells in alopecia areata. Treatment here: oral pan-JAK inhibitor, 5-10 mg twice daily. RNA extraction was followed by reverse transcription into cDNA, which acted as the sequencing template. Here immunoSEQ multiplex PCR was the method, and the copy in TCRdb shows in-frame clones only, minus some. Here the sample spans 150,000 to 200,000 clones, around three fifths being singletons. Sequenced here: CD4+ T cells sorted from blood, sampled at week 4, from a patient treated with tofacitinib. These receptors all stem from a human donor with alopecia areata.

The sample holds one count of this clone. The gene calls are TRBV27 and TRBJ2-7; D may match TRBD1 or TRBD2 (5 bases each). CDR3 length: 11 residues. Germline V lookup: CDR1 MNHEY, CDR2 SMNVEV (reference sequence). The germline V and J ends were trimmed by 5 bases and 6 bases, with 8 bases remaining between them. CDR3 bases: TGTGCCAGCAGTCGGGGCCCCGAGCAGTACTTC. It encodes CASSRGPEQYF.

V is TRBV5-6 and J is TRBJ2-3; TRBD1 matches 9 bases. The CDR3 runs 15 residues. The V gene end was trimmed by 4 bases and the J gene end by 3 bases; junction bases not matched to a gene: 6. Germline lookup yields CDR1 SGHDT and CDR2 YYEEEE. The CDR3 coding sequence is TGTGCCAGCAGCGGATACAGGGGGCAGACAGATACGCAGTATTTT. Translation: CASSGYRGQTDTQYF.

J is TRBJ2-7 and V is TRBV7-2; 7 bases match TRBD2. Germline-derived CDR1 and CDR2 are SGHTA and FQGNSA. CDR3 size: 15 residues. Losses at the gene ends were 0 bases for V and 1 base for J; bases not matched to a gene: 3. The CDR3 is CASSLAPGGSYEQYF. The DNA for the CDR3 is TGTGCCAGCAGCTTAGCGCCCGGGGGGTCCTACGAGCAGTACTTC.

This sequence joins TRBV6-6 and TRBJ1-1; no definite D call. CDR3 length equals 11 residues. Germline values: CDR1 MNHNY, CDR2 SVGAGI (reference sequence). The V and J ends lost 5 bases and 11 bases respectively, with 12 bases between them. This CDR3 is CASSEDHGAFF. Written as DNA, the CDR3 is TGTGCCAGCAGTGAGGACCATGGGGCTTTCTTT.

The chain couples TRBV25-1 to TRBJ2-3, with D tentatively TRBD2 (5 bases). This CDR3 contains 16 residues. Germline V gene lookup returns CDR1 MGHDK and CDR2 SYGVNS. The V end lost 4 bases, the J end lost 0 bases, and 14 bases lay between the germline ends. The CDR3 sequence: CASSGGPVTSTDTQYF. The CDR3 DNA reads as TGTGCCAGCAGTGGAGGGCCAGTAACCAGCACAGATACGCAGTATTTT.

This clone was recorded once. This chain joins TRBV7-2 and TRBJ2-6, with D uncertain. The V gene lost 1 base and the J gene lost 2 bases, with 3 bases spanning the gap. The V gene's germline CDR1 is SGHTA and CDR2 FQGNSA. The CDR3 contains 14 residues. The CDR3 loop is CASSLVAGANVLTF. The CDR3 DNA reads as TGTGCCAGCAGCTTAGTGGCTGGGGCCAACGTCCTGACTTTC.

This rearrangement joins TRBV4-3 to TRBJ2-5; no reliable D call. V lost 2 bases, J lost 3 bases, and 16 bases lay in between. Germline V gives CDR1 LGHNA, CDR2 YSLEER. This CDR3 contains 16 residues. The CDR3 loop is CASSQHPSAGKETQYF. CDR3 bases: TGCGCCAGCAGCCAACACCCGTCGGCTGGGAAAGAGACCCAGTACTTC.

The chain joins TRBV29-1 to TRBJ2-2, with 9 positions matching TRBD1. The CDR3 extends over 12 amino acids. Germline CDR1 is SQVTM and CDR2 is ANQGSEA. Trimming removed 6 bases from V and 7 bases from J; junction bases left unmatched: 3. This chain's CDR3 is CSVATGGGELFF. DNA for the CDR3: TGCAGCGTCGCGACAGGGGGCGGGGAGCTGTTTTTT.

A few counts support this clone. V usage is TRBV19 and J usage is TRBJ2-5; D not certain. This CDR3 has 11 residues. Germline CDR1 is LNHDA and CDR2 is SQIVND (reference sequence). The V end lost 5 bases, the J end lost 5 bases, and 6 bases lay between the germline ends. CDR3 in DNA: TGTGCCAGTAGTTTGGGGGAGACCCAGTACTTC. This translates into CASSLGETQYF.

V gene TRBV4-1 combines with J gene TRBJ1-6; no clear D. Between the trimmed V and J ends, which lost 0 bases and 5 bases, there was a span of 11 bases. Germline-derived CDR1 and CDR2 are MGHRA and YSYEKL. This CDR3 is built from 16 residues. CDR3 residues: CASSQEGLGDNSPLHF. CDR3 coding DNA: TGCGCCAGCAGCCAAGAGGGGTTGGGCGATAATTCACCCCTCCACTTT.

This sequence joins TRBV5-1 and TRBJ1-1, with unresolved D. V gave up 5 bases and J gave up 3 bases, with 11 bases separating them. The CDR3 length is 13 residues. Germline lookup yields CDR1 SGHRS and CDR2 YFSETQ. The DNA of the CDR3 is TGCGCCAGCAGGCCCGACGGGGACACTGAAGCTTTCTTT. Protein product: CASRPDGDTEAFF.

The chain joins TRBV11-2 to TRBJ1-1; TRBD1 might be the D (5 bases). CDR1 is SGHAT, CDR2 FQNNGV, per germline. The CDR3 totals 13 residues. The V end was cut by 6 bases, the J end by 2 bases, with 10 bases between. The CDR3 region is CASSRQPNTEAFF. The CDR3 region has the DNA TGTGCCAGCAGTCGACAGCCTAACACTGAAGCTTTCTTT.

In its sample, this clone was seen once. The J gene is TRBJ2-5, the V gene TRBV30; perhaps TRBD1 as D (6 bases). V lost 2 bases to trimming and J lost 5 bases, with 12 bases between them. The germline CDR1 and CDR2 sequences are GTSNPN and SVGIG (reference sequence). The CDR3 loop spans 13 amino acids. CDR3 amino acids: CAWSRQGHETQYF. Written as DNA, the CDR3 is TGTGCCTGGAGTCGTCAGGGGCACGAGACCCAGTACTTC. Looking up the rest from reference TRBV30 and TRBJ2-5 gives the full variable domain: SQTIHQWPATLVQPVGSPLSLECTVEGTSNPNLYWYRQAAGRGLQLLFYSVGIGQISSEVPQNLSASRPQDRQFILSSKKLLLSDSGFYLCAWSRQGHETQYFGPGTRLLVL.

The rearrangement links TRBV29-1 to TRBJ2-5; 9 nucleotides match TRBD1. The V and J ends lost 7 bases and 2 bases, in that order; junction bases with no gene match: 5. CDR1 and CDR2 (germline): SQVTM, ANQGSEA. The CDR3 is 13 residues long. CDR3 DNA: TGCAGCGCCCTGGGACAGGGACAAGAGACCCAGTACTTC. Its translation: CSALGQGQETQYF.

Note on this clone: This CDR3 is also generated by other DNA sequences in the sample. The J gene is TRBJ2-5, the V gene TRBV18; TRBD2 aligns across 7 bases. V trimming: 0 bases; J trimming: 5 bases; junction bases outside the gene matches: 3. This CDR3 spans 14 amino acids. Germline V gene sequence: CDR1 KGHSH, CDR2 LQKENI. The CDR3 DNA reads as TGTGCCAGCTCACCACCGCCAGCGGGGGAGACCCAGTACTTC. This translates into CASSPPPAGETQYF.

The chain couples TRBV6-6 to TRBJ1-2; 7 bases are a match to TRBD1. The CDR3 is made up of 13 amino acids. Germline trimming cut 11 bases from V and 4 bases from J; bases unmatched to any gene: 10. Germline lookup yields CDR1 MNHNY and CDR2 SVGAGI (reference sequence). CDR3 sequence (DNA): TGTGCCGGCCGACAGGGAGGTGGCTATGGCTACACCTTC. Protein product: CAGRQGGGYGYTF.

V is TRBV30 and J is TRBJ2-7, with 7 bases identical to TRBD1. Germline lookup yields CDR1 GTSNPN and CDR2 SVGIG (reference sequence). Trimming at V came to 1 base and at J to 2 bases, leaving 5 bases not matched to a gene. The CDR3 runs to 14 residues. The CDR3 sequence: CAWSGNRGAYEQYF. CDR3 bases: TGTGCCTGGAGTGGAAACAGGGGTGCCTACGAGCAGTACTTC.

The V and J genes are TRBV5-4 and TRBJ1-6; no definite D call. The V end lost 4 bases, the J end lost 7 bases, and 15 bases lay between the germline ends. The CDR3 spans 15 residues. CDR1 and CDR2 (germline): SGHNT, YYREEE (reference sequence). As DNA, the CDR3 is TGTGCCAGCAGCCCTTCGGGCCACTACAATTCACCCCTCCACTTT. Encoded protein: CASSPSGHYNSPLHF.

V gene TRBV5-1 combines with J gene TRBJ1-1; D is unresolved. The CDR3 has 11 amino acids. Germline CDR1 SGHRS, CDR2 YFSETQ. With 0 bases removed from V and 7 bases from J, the gap between germline ends came to 4 bases. The CDR3 spells CASSLAGEAFF. In DNA form, the CDR3 reads TGCGCCAGCAGCTTGGCCGGTGAAGCTTTCTTT.

The sample holds a few counts of this clone. The chain couples TRBV4-1 to TRBJ2-2; the D is unclear. The CDR3 consists of 13 residues. V lost 2 bases and J lost 6, with 7 bases in between. CDR1 is MGHRA, CDR2 YSYEKL, per germline. CDR3 loop: CASSQQVPGELFF. CDR3 nucleotide sequence: TGCGCCAGCAGCCAACAGGTTCCCGGGGAGCTGTTTTTT.

This clone was seen more than once but under ten times. V and J are TRBV7-2 and TRBJ2-5, with 7 positions matching TRBD2. The germline CDR1 and CDR2 sequences are SGHTA and FQGNSA. This CDR3 is 12 amino acids long. Losses at the gene ends were 5 bases for V and 5 bases for J; bases not matched to a gene: 2. CDR3 DNA: TGTGCCAGCAGCCGACTAGCTGAGACCCAGTACTTC. Its translation: CASSRLAETQYF.

J is TRBJ2-7 and V is TRBV29-1; D gene uncertain. Germline V gives CDR1 SQVTM, CDR2 ANQGSEA. Trimming stripped 3 bases from V and 6 bases from J, with 18 bases between. The CDR3 is 14 residues long. The CDR3 region is CSVDLGSPLSEQYF. The CDR3, as DNA: TGCAGCGTTGATCTGGGATCACCGCTCTCCGAGCAGTACTTC.

The genes are TRBV29-1 and TRBJ1-2, with a weak D call TRBD1 (5 bases). Germline V gene lookup returns CDR1 SQVTM and CDR2 ANQGSEA. This CDR3 contains 17 residues. The ends were cut back, 4 bases at V and 0 bases at J, with 21 bases in the middle. CDR3 coding DNA: TGCAGCGTTGTCCCCTACAGGTTAACCGATACTAACTATGGCTACACCTTC. Its protein is CSVVPYRLTDTNYGYTF.

The chain couples TRBV5-1 to TRBJ1-2, with TRBD1 as a possible D gene (5 bases). The ends were cut back, 5 bases at V and 2 bases at J, with 10 bases in the middle. Germline values: CDR1 SGHRS, CDR2 YFSETQ. The CDR3 length is 13 residues. CDR3 DNA sequence: TGCGCCAGCAGGGTTGGGGACAACTATGGCTACACCTTC. This encodes CASRVGDNYGYTF.

The J gene is TRBJ1-6, the V gene TRBV30; a weak D match, TRBD1 (5 bases). Trimming stripped 5 bases from V and 10 bases from J, with 9 bases between. Germline V gene data show CDR1 as GTSNPN and CDR2 as SVGIG (reference sequence). The CDR3 length is 11 residues. Here the CDR3 reads CAWERGSPLHF. DNA of the CDR3: TGTGCCTGGGAGAGGGGATCACCCCTCCACTTT.

V is TRBV5-6 and J is TRBJ1-1; D not resolved. The CDR3 totals 16 residues. V was pared by 2 bases and J by 0 bases, with 14 bases between. The germline V gene encodes CDR1 SGHDT and CDR2 YYEEEE. CDR3 sequence reads: CASSLRTTFMNTEAFF. DNA for the CDR3: TGTGCCAGCAGCTTAAGAACAACCTTCATGAACACTGAAGCTTTCTTT.

The chain couples TRBV4-3 to TRBJ2-1, with 7 bases that match TRBD1. The CDR3 loop spans 15 amino acids. The germline V gene encodes CDR1 LGHNA and CDR2 YSLEER. Trimming cost V 5 bases and J 6 bases; bases outside gene matches: 10. In nucleotides, the CDR3 is TGCGCCAGCAGCTCCTACGGGACAGTCGGCAATGAGCAGTTCTTC. Translated: CASSSYGTVGNEQFF.

This clone came up a few times. Here the CDR3 reads CSVGEYTF. The CDR3 DNA sequence: TGCAGCGTCGGGGAGTACACCTTC. This rearrangement joins TRBV29-1 to TRBJ1-2; D ambiguous. There are 8 residues in the CDR3. Germline lookup yields CDR1 SQVTM and CDR2 ANQGSEA. V gave up 6 bases and J gave up 11 bases, with 7 bases separating them.

The V call is TRBV29-1, the J call TRBJ2-6, with D possibly called TRBD1 or TRBD2 (5 bases each). Germline values: CDR1 SQVTM, CDR2 ANQGSEA. Trimming shortened V by 0 bases and J by 0 bases, and 9 bases separated the two germline ends. The CDR3 spans 16 residues. CDR3 sequence reads: CSVEEGEISGANVLTF. In DNA, the CDR3 is TGCAGCGTTGAAGAGGGGGAGATCTCTGGGGCCAACGTCCTGACTTTC.

This clone came up a few times. The chain carries TRBV19 and TRBJ1-3; D may be TRBD1 (5 bases). Between the trimmed V and J ends, which lost 8 bases and 0 bases, there was a span of 11 bases. The CDR3 consists of 14 residues. From germline, CDR1 is LNHDA and CDR2 SQIVND (reference sequence). The CDR3 DNA is TGTGCCAGTGGGGACCGAAACTCTGGAAACACCATATATTTT. This sequence encodes CASGDRNSGNTIYF.

This chain uses TRBV29-1 with TRBJ2-1, with 7 bases identical to TRBD1. J gave up 4 bases and V 7 bases, and 10 bases lay outside the gene matches. The CDR3 loop spans 14 amino acids. CDR1 and CDR2 (germline): SQVTM, ANQGSEA. CDR3 protein: CSAPGQTSYNEQFF. DNA for the CDR3: TGCAGCGCTCCGGGACAGACCTCGTACAATGAGCAGTTCTTC.